This entry lists 19 T cell receptor beta chains sequenced from one sample in a study of vaccination effects on CD4 cells after COVID-19. Antigens of these TCRs are unknown. Measured with immunoSEQ multiplex PCR; TCRdb has only the in-frame clones, and not every one. The sample has some 40,000 clones, 55% to 75% seen once. Expansion with viral peptide pools was applied to antigen-specific CD4+ T cells by the ViraFEST assay prior to sequencing. Between days 10 and 11 of culture, CD4+ T cells were separated out. Infection with SARS-CoV-2 occurred in the person between March and December 2020, and PCR confirmed it. The sequenced sample was CD4+ T cells from PBMCs cultured with HCoV-NL63 spike peptides, obtained before COVID-19 vaccination. Receptors originate from a human donor who had a prior SARS-CoV-2 infection.

The rearrangement uses TRBV5-6 and TRBJ2-1, with 9 nucleotides matching TRBD1. V dropped 0 bases and J dropped 5; count of bases not matched to a gene: 3. Germline CDR1 and CDR2: SGHDT and YYEEEE. The CDR3 covers 15 residues. DNA of the CDR3: TGTGCCAGCAGCTTGGTGGACAGGGGAAACAATGAGCAGTTCTTC. It translates to CASSLVDRGNNEQFF.

The chain couples TRBV18 to TRBJ2-7; tentative D call: TRBD2 (5 bases). The V gene's germline CDR1 is KGHSH and CDR2 LQKENI. The CDR3 has 12 amino acids. Trimming took off 4 bases at V and 6 bases at J, with 10 bases between the two ends. CDR3 DNA: TGTGCCAGCTCACTACTAGTATCCGAGCAGTACTTC. Protein product: CASSLLVSEQYF.

CDR3 loop: CASSPGEGGYGYTF. DNA of the CDR3: TGTGCCAGCAGCCCTGGGGAGGGGGGCTATGGCTACACCTTC. V and J are TRBV6-6 and TRBJ1-2; tentative D call: TRBD1 (6 bases). Germline V lookup: CDR1 MNHNY, CDR2 SVGAGI (reference sequence). Trimming pared 6 bases from V and 4 bases from J, leaving 15 bases between. CDR3 length equals 14 residues.

Only one count was recorded for this clone. The CDR3 region is CATSGEGGYTF. The CDR3 bases are TGTGCCACCAGTGGAGAAGGGGGGTACACCTTC. V gene TRBV24-1 combines with J gene TRBJ1-2; possibly TRBD1 for D (6 bases). The germline V gene encodes CDR1 KGHDR and CDR2 SFDVKD. CDR3 length: 11 residues. The V gene lost 5 bases and the J gene lost 11 bases, with 11 bases spanning the gap.

The rearrangement links TRBV19 to TRBJ1-5, with D uncertain. V was shortened by 1 base and J by 7 bases, with 17 bases between the two germline ends. CDR1 is LNHDA and CDR2 is SQIVND in the germline V gene (reference sequence). The CDR3 loop spans 16 amino acids. The CDR3, as DNA: TGTGCCAGTAGTATAGGGTGGTTGAGCCGGCGGCAGCCCCAGCATTTT. Its translation is CASSIGWLSRRQPQHF. Full variable domain (rest looked up from reference TRBV19 and TRBJ1-5): DGGITQSPKYLFRKEGQNVTLSCEQNLNHDAMYWYRQDPGQGLRLIYYSQIVNDFQKGDIAEGYSVSREKKESFPLTVTSAQKNPTAFYLCASSIGWLSRRQPQHFGDGTRLSIL.

The rearrangement links TRBV15 to TRBJ2-1; D unresolved. This CDR3 has 17 residues. Germline CDR1 is LNHNV and CDR2 is YYDKDF (reference sequence). The V end lost 0 bases, the J end lost 0 bases, and 12 bases lay between the germline ends. The CDR3 region has the DNA TGTGCCACCAGCAGAGATCGAAGCTTTAGCTCCTACAATGAGCAGTTCTTC. Encoded protein: CATSRDRSFSSYNEQFF.

This sequence joins TRBV20-1 and TRBJ2-7, with TRBD1 as a possible D gene (6 bases). CDR1 and CDR2 from the germline V gene are DFQATT and SNEGSKA (reference sequence). The CDR3 consists of 11 residues. V was trimmed by 7 bases and J by 6 bases, leaving 13 bases between them. This chain's CDR3 is CSVTRGGEQYF. CDR3 nucleotide sequence: TGCAGTGTGACCAGGGGCGGCGAGCAGTACTTC.

V gene TRBV6-5 combines with J gene TRBJ1-6, with D possibly matching TRBD1 (6 bases). The CDR3 runs to 13 residues. Germline CDR1 reads MNHEY; CDR2 reads SVGAGI. V lost 7 bases, J lost 9 bases, and 13 bases lay in between. CDR3 sequence: CASKGVGGSPLHF. The CDR3 DNA follows: TGTGCCAGCAAGGGGGTCGGAGGTTCACCCCTCCACTTT.

The rearrangement uses TRBV5-1 and TRBJ2-3; no clear D. The CDR3 has 13 amino acids. Germline V gene sequence: CDR1 SGHRS, CDR2 YFSETQ. V was clipped by 4 bases and J by 1 base, with 7 bases between them. The CDR3 is CASSHEGTDTQYF. Written as DNA, the CDR3 is TGCGCCAGCAGCCACGAGGGCACAGATACGCAGTATTTT.

The gene calls are TRBV5-1 and TRBJ1-2; TRBD1 matches at 9 bases. There are 14 residues in the CDR3. The V gene's germline CDR1 is SGHRS and CDR2 YFSETQ. V shed 4 bases and J 4 bases; nucleotides not matched to a gene: 5. The CDR3: CASSPGTGPYGYTF. The CDR3, as DNA: TGCGCCAGCAGCCCGGGGACAGGGCCCTATGGCTACACCTTC. The complete variable domain, with remaining parts taken from reference TRBV5-1 and TRBJ1-2, reads KAGVTQTPRYLIKTRGQQVTLSCSPISGHRSVSWYQQTPGQGLQFLFEYFSETQRNKGNFPGRFSGRQFSNSRSEMNVSTLELGDSALYLCASSPGTGPYGYTFGSGTRLTVV.

This clone was counted once. The chain couples TRBV9 to TRBJ2-5; D is unresolved. V was shortened by 4 bases and J by 5 bases, with 6 bases between the two germline ends. The germline gives CDR1 SGDLS, CDR2 YYNGEE. The CDR3 is 11 residues long. CDR3 residues: CASSPGETQYF. CDR3 DNA: TGTGCCAGCAGCCCCGGGGAGACCCAGTACTTC. Combining the CDR3 with reference TRBV9 and TRBJ2-5 gives the whole variable domain DSGVTQTPKHLITATGQRVTLRCSPRSGDLSVYWYQQSLDQGLQFLIQYYNGEERAKGNILERFSAQQFPDLHSELNLSSLELGDSALYFCASSPGETQYFGPGTRLLVL.

V usage is TRBV2 and J usage is TRBJ2-4; TRBD1 aligns across 7 bases. This CDR3 spans 14 amino acids. CDR1 and CDR2 from the germline V gene are SNHLY and FYNNEI. Trimming removed 6 bases from V and 7 bases from J; junction bases left unmatched: 9. The CDR3 nucleotides are TGTGCCAGCAGAACCGACAGGGTCCGCAACATTCAGTACTTC. It yields the protein CASRTDRVRNIQYF. The entire variable domain, with the rest obtained from reference TRBV2 and TRBJ2-4, is as follows: EPEVTQTPSHQVTQMGQEVILRCVPISNHLYFYWYRQILGQKVEFLVSFYNNEISEKSEIFDDQFSVERPDGSNFTLKIRSTKLEDSAMYFCASRTDRVRNIQYFGAGTRLSVL.

The table lists this clone with a few counts. This sequence joins TRBV5-1 and TRBJ2-7; D gene ambiguous. Germline V CDR1 and CDR2: SGHRS, YFSETQ. The CDR3 extends over 15 amino acids. V was clipped by 1 base and J by 1 base, with 12 bases between them. Written as DNA, the CDR3 is TGCGCCAGCAGCTTGTTGGCAGTCGATTCCTACGAGCAGTACTTC. It encodes CASSLLAVDSYEQYF.

This clone was seen just once. The gene calls are TRBV4-1 and TRBJ2-3; tentatively, D is TRBD1 or TRBD2 (5 bases each). CDR3 length: 20 residues. With 3 bases removed from V and 1 base from J, the gap between germline ends came to 26 bases. CDR1 MGHRA and CDR2 YSYEKL come from the germline V gene. CDR3 region: CASSHPARPGPKRRTDTQYF. The CDR3, as DNA: TGCGCCAGCAGCCATCCCGCCCGCCCGGGACCCAAACGGCGCACAGATACGCAGTATTTT.

This sequence joins TRBV4-1 and TRBJ2-5; D is possibly TRBD1 or TRBD2 (5 bases each). Trimming removed 3 bases at V and 2 bases at J, with 16 bases between. The CDR3 consists of 16 residues. Germline-derived CDR1 and CDR2 are MGHRA and YSYEKL. The CDR3: CASSHSPGPYQETQYF. CDR3 DNA sequence: TGCGCCAGCAGCCATTCCCCGGGACCCTATCAAGAGACCCAGTACTTC.

The chain carries TRBV4-2 and TRBJ2-3; 7 bases fit TRBD2. The CDR3 contains 15 residues. Germline values: CDR1 LGHNA, CDR2 YNFKEQ. V shed 1 base and J 6 bases; nucleotides not matched to a gene: 7. CDR3 nucleotides: TGTGCCAGCAGCCAAGGGGCGGGAGATCAGGATACGCAGTATTTT. This gives the protein CASSQGAGDQDTQYF.

The V gene is TRBV5-1, the J gene TRBJ2-7; 11 positions agree with TRBD2. This CDR3 has 16 amino acids. J gave up 2 bases and V 1 base, and 5 bases lay outside the gene matches. CDR1 is SGHRS, CDR2 YFSETQ, per germline. The CDR3 loop reads CASSLTSGGLTYEQYF. CDR3 nucleotides: TGCGCCAGCAGCTTGACTAGCGGGGGACTAACCTACGAGCAGTACTTC.

The rearrangement uses TRBV30 and TRBJ1-1; D is uncertain. Germline lookup yields CDR1 GTSNPN and CDR2 SVGIG (reference sequence). Trimming stripped 5 bases from V and 1 base from J, with 8 bases between. The CDR3 runs to 12 residues. The DNA for the CDR3 is TGTGCCTGGCTTAGGACGAACACTGAAGCTTTCTTT. Residues: CAWLRTNTEAFF.

The rearrangement links TRBV10-3 to TRBJ2-7; D is perhaps TRBD1 or TRBD2 (5 bases each). V was pared by 11 bases and J by 1 base, with 15 bases between. In germline, CDR1 is ENHRY, CDR2 SYGVKD. The CDR3 contains 13 residues. CDR3 protein: CASRGEGSYEQYF. In nucleotides, the CDR3 is TGTGCCTCCCGAGGGGAAGGATCCTACGAGCAGTACTTC.